A selection of T cell receptor beta chains follows, all from one sample in a study of blood T cells in healthy people across ages. TCRdb ran MiXCR on the 5' RACE reads and lists one entry per CDR3 protein. The sample shows approximately 810,000 distinct CDR3 sequences, 29% of them seen only once. The sample was blood. These TCRs come from a woman older than 75 in good health. CDR3s include the opening cysteine and the closing phenylalanine or tryptophan. Clone size appears in some rows only: once, few, many, or a class for an expanded clone.

>TRBV7-2|once|14|TRBJ1-2
CASSLGGSTYGYTF
>TRBV5-5|.|16|TRBJ1-1
CASSLEVRQWGTEAFF
>TRBV6-5|.|14|TRBJ2-1
CASSHGQAKTRQFF
>TRBV7-2|many|14|TRBJ2-7
CASSLSPDSYEQYF
>TRBV20-1|.|14|TRBJ1-3
CSARRGGNGNTIYF
>TRBV6-2/TRBV6-3|many|19|TRBJ2-1
CASSPARLAGGPLYNEQFF
>TRBV6-5|many|15|TRBJ1-5
CASRETGARNQPQHF
>TRBV20-1|many|15|TRBJ2-7
CSARDTGTGAYEQYF
>TRBV13|.|12|TRBJ1-4
CASSRAPEKRFF
>TRBV7-2|.|14|TRBJ2-5
CASSLTVSQETQYF
>TRBV30|many|14|TRBJ1-6
CAWSVGQGNSPLHF
>TRBV11-2|many|15|TRBJ2-1
CASSEQGKSYNEQFF
>TRBV27|many|15|TRBJ1-6
CASSPRQGNNSPLHF
>TRBV6-1|.|18|TRBJ2-3
CASSERVGGGWGTDTQYF
>TRBV5-1|.|14|TRBJ2-1
CASSLAAHSYEQFF
>TRBV10-3|.|14|TRBJ2-7
CAISDLGLGREPYF
>TRBV4-3|.|13|TRBJ1-1
CASSEGKNTEAFF
>TRBV25-1|many|12|TRBJ1-5
CASNNSNQPQHF
>TRBV9|many|16|TRBJ2-1
CASSVTGTTGANEQFF
>TRBV20-1|.|15|TRBJ1-2
CNARDTGNPNYGYTF
>TRBV7-9|many|14|TRBJ2-5
CASSPMTGTETQYF
>TRBV20-1|.|15|TRBJ1-5
CSARPLGTGNQPQHF
>TRBV29-1|.|14|TRBJ2-3
CSVNSVASQNTQYF
>TRBV3-1|many|12|TRBJ1-2
CASSLRDGSYTF
>TRBV12-3/TRBV12-4|many|15|TRBJ1-5
CASGENRGLNQPQHF
>TRBV4-3|many|15|TRBJ2-6
CASTFVGLGANVLTF
>TRBV25-1|many|17|TRBJ2-6
CASRSGTESSGANVLTF
>TRBV6-2/TRBV6-3|many|13|TRBJ2-7
CASGTIQGYEQYF
>TRBV10-1|.|17|TRBJ2-3
CASSEIPGGQGRDTQYF
>TRBV12-3/TRBV12-4|.|15|TRBJ2-3
CASISGDVSTDTQYF
>TRBV5-1|many|14|TRBJ1-2
CASRRDTGVYGYTF
>TRBV7-2|many|17|TRBJ2-5
CASSLAAIGRGPETQYF
>TRBV29-1|many|13|TRBJ1-5
CSVGGAGNQPQHF
>TRBV27|.|15|TRBJ1-5
CASSPRRTSNQPQHF
>TRBV28|many|11|TRBJ2-5
CATGDQETQYF
>TRBV9|few|15|TRBJ1-2
CASSVSGTGSYGYTF
>TRBV7-2|.|17|TRBJ2-5
CASGLVAGRNFQETQYF
>TRBV7-9|.|13|TRBJ1-1
CASSPGDRTEAFF
>TRBV2|many|14|TRBJ1-5
CASSLDRGNQPQHF
>TRBV6-1|.|12|TRBJ1-1
CASRRPPLEAFF
>TRBV7-2|.|16|TRBJ1-5
CASSLVWQANNQPQHF
>TRBV7-2|few|14|TRBJ1-2
CASSSQGTNYGYTF
>TRBV7-2|many|16|TRBJ2-1
CASSLVHGGRHNEQFF
>TRBV7-2|.|15|TRBJ2-1
CASSLETGGVGTQFF
>TRBV12-3/TRBV12-4|.|15|TRBJ2-1
CASTPVAGVFGEQFF
>TRBV7-2|.|15|TRBJ1-2
CASSHLYRGNYGYTF